A selection of T cell receptor beta chains follows, all from one sample in a study of shared clonotypes between healthy human individuals. Repertoires were generated with immunoSEQ multiplex PCR, while TCRdb's copy carries only in-frame clones and drops some. Of about 2.3 million clones listed, around 90% are singletons. Material for sequencing was naive CD4+ T cells from PBMCs. The receptors originated from a man aged 18 to 29 in good health. Some clones in this sample may be carry-over from other donors' samples. Each CDR3 is given with its conserved first and last residue. D genes are given only for firm matches. A clone size is listed for some rows: how often the clone was seen (once, few, many), or a class if it is expanded.

d_gene,v_gene,j_gene,abundance,CDR3nt,CDR3aa
-,TRBV2,TRBJ1-4,-,TGTGCCAGCAGTCCGGGACGATTCGATGAAAAACTGTTTTTT,CASSPGRFDEKLFF
-,TRBV19,TRBJ1-5,-,TGTGCCAGTAGGGGGCCAGGGATGGGATCCTGGACGAATCAGCCCCAGCATTTT,CASRGPGMGSWTNQPQHF
-,TRBV2,TRBJ1-4,-,TGTGCCAGCAGTGGGGTAACAGGGTCTAATGAAAAACTGTTTTTT,CASSGVTGSNEKLFF
-,TRBV7-2,TRBJ2-2,-,TGTGCCAGCACCGACCAACCCTCACTAGCCGGGGAGCTGTTTTTT,CASTDQPSLAGELFF
-,TRBV10-2,TRBJ2-1,-,TGCGCCATCACCGATGCAGCCTACAATGAGCAGTTCTTC,CAITDAAYNEQFF
TRBD1,TRBV7-2,TRBJ2-5,-,TGTGCCAGCAGCCATGGACAGGGCGCGGAGACCCAGTACTTC,CASSHGQGAETQYF
-,TRBV6-5,TRBJ1-2,-,TGTGCCAGCAGTTTAGACTACGAGAACTATGGCTACACCTTC,CASSLDYENYGYTF
-,TRBV5-1,TRBJ2-3,-,TGCGCCAGCAGCTTGAGCTCCTCAGGCCGTCCTAGCACAGATACGCAGTATTTT,CASSLSSSGRPSTDTQYF
-,TRBV9,TRBJ2-4,-,TGTGCCAGCAGCGAAAAAGGGGGGCTAGCCAAAAACATTCAGTACTTC,CASSEKGGLAKNIQYF
-,TRBV27,TRBJ1-4,-,TGTGCCAGCAGTAGATTAGATGAAAAACTGTTTTTT,CASSRLDEKLFF
-,TRBV7-9,TRBJ2-5,-,TGTGCCAGCCACCGAGGGGATGCAGAGACCCAGTACTTC,CASHRGDAETQYF
-,TRBV10-1,TRBJ2-7,-,TGCGCCAGCAGTGGGGCAGGGCCCTACGAGCAGTACTTC,CASSGAGPYEQYF
-,TRBV19,TRBJ1-4,-,TGTGCCAGTAAGGATGCAGCAACTAATGAAAAACTGTTTTTT,CASKDAATNEKLFF
TRBD1,TRBV7-3,TRBJ2-1,-,TGTGCCAGCAGCTACACAGGGGGCATTTACAATGAGCAGTTCTTC,CASSYTGGIYNEQFF
TRBD2,TRBV27,TRBJ2-1,-,TGTGCCAGCAGACTCATAACTAGCGGGAGGGCCCGTGAGCAGTTCTTC,CASRLITSGRAREQFF
-,TRBV6-1,TRBJ2-7,once,TGTGCCAGCAATAACCAGAGCCCTTACGAGCAGTACTTC,CASNNQSPYEQYF
TRBD1,TRBV28,TRBJ2-7,-,TGTGCCAGCAGTTCGCCCCGGGACAGAGGGGGCGAGCAGTACTTC,CASSSPRDRGGEQYF
-,TRBV9,TRBJ2-3,-,TGTGCCAGCAGCAAAAGGGCGGGAACCGGGGATACGCAGTATTTT,CASSKRAGTGDTQYF
TRBD1,TRBV5-1,TRBJ2-1,-,TGCGCCAGCAGCTTGAGGCCGTTTGGACAGGGCACCAGCAATGAGCAGTTCTTC,CASSLRPFGQGTSNEQFF
-,TRBV15,TRBJ1-2,-,TGTGCCACCAGTGGCGGTGGGGCGGGTAGCTATGGCTACACCTTC,CATSGGGAGSYGYTF
TRBD2,TRBV28,TRBJ2-7,once,TGTGCCAGCAGCAAACCGGGACTAGCGGGAGAGCAGTACTTC,CASSKPGLAGEQYF